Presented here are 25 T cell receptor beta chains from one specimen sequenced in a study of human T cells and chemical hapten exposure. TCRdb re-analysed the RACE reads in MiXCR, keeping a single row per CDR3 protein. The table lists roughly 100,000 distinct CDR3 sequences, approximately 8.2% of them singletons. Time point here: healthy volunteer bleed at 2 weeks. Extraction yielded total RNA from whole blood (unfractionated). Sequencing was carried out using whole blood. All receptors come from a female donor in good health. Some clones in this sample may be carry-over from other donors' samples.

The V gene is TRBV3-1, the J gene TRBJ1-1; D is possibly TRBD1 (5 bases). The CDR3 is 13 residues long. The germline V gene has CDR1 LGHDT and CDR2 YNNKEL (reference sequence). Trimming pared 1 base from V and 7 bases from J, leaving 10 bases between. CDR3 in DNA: TGTGCCAGCAGCCAAGGGGCAGGGTTTGAAGCTTTCTTT. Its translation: CASSQGAGFEAFF.

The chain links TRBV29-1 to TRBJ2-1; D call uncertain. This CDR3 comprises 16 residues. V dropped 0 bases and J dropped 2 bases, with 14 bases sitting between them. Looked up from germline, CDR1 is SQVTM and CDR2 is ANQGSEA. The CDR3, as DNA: TGCAGCGTTGAAGACAATACAGAGTCCCCCTACAATGAGCAGTTCTTC. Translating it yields CSVEDNTESPYNEQFF.

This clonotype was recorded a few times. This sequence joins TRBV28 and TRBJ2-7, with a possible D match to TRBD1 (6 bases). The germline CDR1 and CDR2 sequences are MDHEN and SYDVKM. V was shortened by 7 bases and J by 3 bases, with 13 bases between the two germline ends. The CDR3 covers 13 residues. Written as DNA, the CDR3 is TGTGCCAGCACTCTATCAGGGGTCTACGAGCAGTACTTC. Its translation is CASTLSGVYEQYF.

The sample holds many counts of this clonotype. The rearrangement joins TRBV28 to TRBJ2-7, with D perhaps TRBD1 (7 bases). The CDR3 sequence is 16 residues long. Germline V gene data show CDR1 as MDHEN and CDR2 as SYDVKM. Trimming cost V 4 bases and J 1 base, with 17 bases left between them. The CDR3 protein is CASSSPSAGGSYEQYF. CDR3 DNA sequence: TGTGCCAGCAGTTCCCCTTCGGCAGGGGGGTCCTACGAGCAGTACTTC.

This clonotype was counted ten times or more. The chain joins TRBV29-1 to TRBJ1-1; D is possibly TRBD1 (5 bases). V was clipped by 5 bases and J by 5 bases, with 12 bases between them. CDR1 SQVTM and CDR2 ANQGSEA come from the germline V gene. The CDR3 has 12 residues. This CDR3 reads CSVCGAQTEAFF. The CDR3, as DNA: TGCAGCGTTTGCGGGGCGCAGACTGAAGCTTTCTTT.

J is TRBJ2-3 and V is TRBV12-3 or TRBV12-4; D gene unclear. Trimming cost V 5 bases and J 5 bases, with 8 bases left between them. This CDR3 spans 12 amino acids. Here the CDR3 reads CASSTQRDTQYF. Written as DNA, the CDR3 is TGTGCCAGCAGTACACAAAGAGATACGCAGTATTTT.

The CDR3 is CASSSPTSGRPDTQYF. The CDR3 DNA sequence: TGTGCCAGCAGCTCACCTACTAGCGGGAGGCCAGATACGCAGTATTTT. The rearrangement links TRBV7-9 to TRBJ2-3; 12 nucleotides align to TRBD2. Germline assignment: CDR1 SEHNR and CDR2 FQNEAQ (reference sequence). The V gene end was trimmed by 4 bases and the J gene end by 4 bases; junction bases not matched to a gene: 6. The length of the CDR3 is 16 residues.

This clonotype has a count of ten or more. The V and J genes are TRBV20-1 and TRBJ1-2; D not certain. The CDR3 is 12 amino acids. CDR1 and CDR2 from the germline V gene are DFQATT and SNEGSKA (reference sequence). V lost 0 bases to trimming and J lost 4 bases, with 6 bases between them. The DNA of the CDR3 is TGCAGTGCTAGAGAAGTATCCTATGGCTACACCTTC. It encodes CSAREVSYGYTF.

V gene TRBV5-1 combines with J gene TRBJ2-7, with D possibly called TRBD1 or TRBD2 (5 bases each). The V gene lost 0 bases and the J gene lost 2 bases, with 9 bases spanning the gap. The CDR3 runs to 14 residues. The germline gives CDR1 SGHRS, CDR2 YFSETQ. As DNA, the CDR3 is TGCGCCAGCAGCTTGGGAGGGACCACCTACGAGCAGTACTTC. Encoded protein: CASSLGGTTYEQYF.

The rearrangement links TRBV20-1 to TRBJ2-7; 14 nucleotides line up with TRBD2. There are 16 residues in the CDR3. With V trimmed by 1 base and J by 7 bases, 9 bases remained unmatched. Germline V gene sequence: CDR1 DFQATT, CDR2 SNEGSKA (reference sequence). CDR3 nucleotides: TGCAGTGCTAGAGTCCTTGGACTAGCGGGAGGCGGTGAGCAGTACTTC. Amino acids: CSARVLGLAGGGEQYF.

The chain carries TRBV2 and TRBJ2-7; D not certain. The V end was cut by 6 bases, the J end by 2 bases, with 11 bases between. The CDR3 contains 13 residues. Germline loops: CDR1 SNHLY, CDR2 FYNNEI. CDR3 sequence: CASRTGQTYEQYF. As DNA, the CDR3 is TGTGCCAGCAGAACTGGCCAAACCTACGAGCAGTACTTC.

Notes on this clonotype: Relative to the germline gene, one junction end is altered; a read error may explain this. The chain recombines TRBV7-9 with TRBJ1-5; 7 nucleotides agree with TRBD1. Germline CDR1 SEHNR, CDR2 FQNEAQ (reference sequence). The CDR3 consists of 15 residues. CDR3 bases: TGTGCCAGAAGCTCTGACAGGGAAAGCAATCAGCCCCAGCATTTT. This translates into CARSSDRESNQPQHF.

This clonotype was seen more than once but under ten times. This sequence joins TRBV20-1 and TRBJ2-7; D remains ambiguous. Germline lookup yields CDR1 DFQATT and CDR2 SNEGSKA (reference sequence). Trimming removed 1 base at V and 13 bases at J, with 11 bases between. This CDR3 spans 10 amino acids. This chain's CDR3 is CSARGVDSYF. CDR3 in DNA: TGCAGTGCTAGAGGTGTCGACTCTTACTTC.

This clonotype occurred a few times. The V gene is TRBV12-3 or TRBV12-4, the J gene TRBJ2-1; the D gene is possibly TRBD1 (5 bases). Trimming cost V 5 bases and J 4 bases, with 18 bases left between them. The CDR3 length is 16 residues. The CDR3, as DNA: TGTGCCAGCAGTCTTAGAGAGGCAGGGCAGTACAATGAGCAGTTCTTC. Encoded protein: CASSLREAGQYNEQFF.

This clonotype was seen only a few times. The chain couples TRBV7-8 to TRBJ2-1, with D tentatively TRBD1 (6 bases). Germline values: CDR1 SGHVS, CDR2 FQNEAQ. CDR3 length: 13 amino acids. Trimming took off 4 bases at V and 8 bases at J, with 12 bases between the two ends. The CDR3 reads CASSSGQRDEQFF. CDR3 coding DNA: TGTGCCAGCAGCTCTGGACAGCGCGATGAGCAGTTCTTC. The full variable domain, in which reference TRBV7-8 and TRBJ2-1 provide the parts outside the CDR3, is GAGVSQSPRYKVAKRGQDVALRCDPISGHVSLFWYQQALGQGPEFLTYFQNEAQLDKSGLPSDRFFAERPEGSVSTLKIQRTQQEDSAVYLCASSSGQRDEQFFGPGTRLTVL.

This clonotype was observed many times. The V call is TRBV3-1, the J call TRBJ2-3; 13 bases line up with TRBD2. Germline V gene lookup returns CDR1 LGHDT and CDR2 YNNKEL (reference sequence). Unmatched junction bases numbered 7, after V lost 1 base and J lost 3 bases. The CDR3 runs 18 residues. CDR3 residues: CASSQVRTSGRGTDTQYF. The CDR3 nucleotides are TGTGCCAGCAGCCAAGTCAGGACTAGCGGGAGAGGGACAGATACGCAGTATTTT.

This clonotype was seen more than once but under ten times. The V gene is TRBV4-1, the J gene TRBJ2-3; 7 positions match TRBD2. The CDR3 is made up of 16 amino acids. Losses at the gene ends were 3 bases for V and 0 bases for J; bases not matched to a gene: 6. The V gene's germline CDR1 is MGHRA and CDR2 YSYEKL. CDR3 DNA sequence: TGCGCCAGCAGCCACCCCAGCGGGGTTAGCACAGATACGCAGTATTTT. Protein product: CASSHPSGVSTDTQYF.

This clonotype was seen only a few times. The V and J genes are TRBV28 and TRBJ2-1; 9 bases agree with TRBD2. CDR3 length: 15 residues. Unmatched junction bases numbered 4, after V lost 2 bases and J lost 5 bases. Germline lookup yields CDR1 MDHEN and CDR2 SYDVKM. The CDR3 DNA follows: TGTGCCAGCAGTTTACTAGCGGGAAGAAACAATGAGCAGTTCTTC. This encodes CASSLLAGRNNEQFF.

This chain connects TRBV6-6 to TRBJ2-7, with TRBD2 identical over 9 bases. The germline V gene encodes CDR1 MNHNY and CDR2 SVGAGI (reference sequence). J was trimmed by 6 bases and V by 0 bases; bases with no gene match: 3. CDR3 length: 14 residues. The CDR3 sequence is CASSYSTSGPEQYF. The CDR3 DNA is TGTGCCAGCAGTTACTCGACTAGCGGCCCCGAGCAGTACTTC.

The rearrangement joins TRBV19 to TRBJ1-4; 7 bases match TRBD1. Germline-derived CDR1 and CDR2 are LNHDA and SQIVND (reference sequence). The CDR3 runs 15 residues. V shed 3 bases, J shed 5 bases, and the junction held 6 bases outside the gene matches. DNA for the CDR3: TGTGCCAGTAGTATCCGAGCAGGGGGGAATGAAAAACTGTTTTTT. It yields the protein CASSIRAGGNEKLFF.

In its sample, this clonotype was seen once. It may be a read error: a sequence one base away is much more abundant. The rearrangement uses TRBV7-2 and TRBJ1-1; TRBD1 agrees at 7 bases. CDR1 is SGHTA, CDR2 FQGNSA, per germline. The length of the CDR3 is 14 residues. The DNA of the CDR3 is TGTGCCTGCAGCTTAGGCAGGGGGACCACTGAAGCTTTCTTT. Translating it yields CACSLGRGTTEAFF.

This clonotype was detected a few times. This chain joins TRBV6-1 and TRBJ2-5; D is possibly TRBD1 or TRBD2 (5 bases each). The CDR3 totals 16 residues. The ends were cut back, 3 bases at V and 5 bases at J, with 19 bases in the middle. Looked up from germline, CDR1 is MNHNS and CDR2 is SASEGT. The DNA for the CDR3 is TGTGCCAGCAGTGACGAGGGGATAGTGCGTTTGGAGACCCAGTACTTC. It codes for CASSDEGIVRLETQYF.

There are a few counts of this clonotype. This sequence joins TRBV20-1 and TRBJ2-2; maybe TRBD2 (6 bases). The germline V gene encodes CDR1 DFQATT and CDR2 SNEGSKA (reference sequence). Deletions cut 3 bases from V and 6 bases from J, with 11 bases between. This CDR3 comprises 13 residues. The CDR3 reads CSASTGEAGELFF. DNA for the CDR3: TGCAGTGCTAGCACGGGAGAGGCCGGGGAGCTGTTTTTT.

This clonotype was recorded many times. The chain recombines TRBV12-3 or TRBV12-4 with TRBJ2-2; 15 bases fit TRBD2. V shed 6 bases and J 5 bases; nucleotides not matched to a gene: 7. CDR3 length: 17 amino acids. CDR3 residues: CASRQGLAGGRTGELFF. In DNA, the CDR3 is TGTGCCAGCAGACAGGGACTAGCGGGAGGAAGGACCGGGGAGCTGTTTTTT.

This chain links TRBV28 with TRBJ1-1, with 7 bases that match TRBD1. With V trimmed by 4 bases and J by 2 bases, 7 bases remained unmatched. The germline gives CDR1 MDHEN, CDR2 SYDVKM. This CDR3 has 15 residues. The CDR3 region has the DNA TGTGCCAGCAGTTCCCCACAGGGGCGAAACACTGAAGCTTTCTTT. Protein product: CASSSPQGRNTEAFF.